This T cell receptor (beta chain) was obtained from a study of PD-L1 blockade in urothelial cancer. In the study overall: Atezolizumab (1,200 mg intravenously every 3 weeks) began around 2014 for patients. At 6 weeks and at 3 weeks (second dose) after treatment start, blood was analyzed.

Each patient gave between 1 and 8 samples, pretreatment and on-treatment. V was trimmed by 0 bases and J by 9 bases, leaving 15 bases between them. Germline CDR1 reads PRHDT; CDR2 reads FYEKMQ (reference sequence). The CDR3 length is 14 residues. Study results and limitations: When pretreatment blood TCR clonality was below the median, it predicted better survival.

The table came from immunoSEQ multiplex PCR; TCRdb's copy has only in-frame clones and leaves some out. The data show over 65,000 clones, around 84% seen once. Comment on this clone: Antigen unknown.

The V call is TRBV13, the J call TRBJ2-7; TRBD2 might be the D (6 bases). The TCR originated in a man between 65 and 85 years old with urothelial cancer. The sample was PBMCs, taken around atezolizumab (anti-PD-L1) treatment. This CDR3 reads CASSLGYDSGGQYF. The CDR3 nucleotides read TGTGCCAGCAGCTTAGGGTATGATTCCGGGGGGCAGTACTTC. Supplemented by reference TRBV13 and TRBJ2-7, the full variable domain reads AAGVIQSPRHLIKEKRETATLKCYPIPRHDTVYWYQQGPGQDPQFLISFYEKMQSDKGSIPDRFSAQQFSDYHSELNMSSLELGDSALYFCASSLGYDSGGQYFGPGTRLTVT.